There are many counts of the clone carrying this T cell receptor (beta chain). The time point here: newly diagnosed GD, antithyroid drugs for less than 3 months. The authors made the TCR library using RNA they extracted from PBMCs. HTBI primers from iRepertoire and Arm-PCR of CDR3 regions yielded the TCR beta libraries. TCRdb recomputed calls from the multiplex PCR reads with MiXCR, one row per CDR3 protein. The sample has approximately 300,000 distinct CDR3 sequences; 15% to 20% are singletons. These data belong to a study of regulatory T cells in long-lasting Graves disease. Germline CDR1 KGHDR, CDR2 SFDVKD. Trimming took off 12 bases at V and 3 bases at J, with 13 bases between the two ends. The CDR3 sequence is 13 residues long.

The specimen was peripheral blood mononuclear cells (PBMCs), collected at new diagnosis, from a patient treated with antithyroid drugs. The receptor comes from a female donor with Graves disease. The chain joins TRBV24-1 to TRBJ2-2, with D uncertain. Here the CDR3 reads CASTYWYTGELFF. As DNA, the CDR3 is TGTGCCTCTACATACTGGTACACCGGGGAGCTGTTTTTT.